These T cell receptor beta chains were read from a single sample in a study of T cell responses to AZD1222 COVID-19 vaccine. Libraries were prepared by immunoSEQ multiplex PCR; TCRdb keeps only in-frame clonotypes and omits some of them. This table holds about 190,000 clones, 85% to 90% found once. The input for sequencing was peripheral blood, taken on day 0 of AZD1222 vaccination. The receptors come from an adult in good health. Each CDR3 is given with its conserved first and last residue. A D gene is named only where the DNA matches it firmly. Rows give clone size only sometimes, using once, few, many, or a class for an expanded clone.

>TRBJ1-2|NA|TRBV6-5|NA
CASSYSSTSGYGYTF
TGTGCCAGCAGTTACTCGAGCACATCTGGCTATGGCTACACCTTC
>TRBJ1-5|NA|TRBV6-5|NA
CASLEGYSNQPQHF
TGTGCCAGCTTGGAGGGGTATAGCAATCAGCCCCAGCATTTT
>TRBJ2-2|NA|TRBV9|NA
CASSVGIPYRSNTGELFF
TGTGCCAGCAGCGTAGGAATCCCCTACAGATCGAACACCGGGGAGCTGTTTTTT
>TRBJ2-2|NA|TRBV5-6|NA
CASTQEGIANTGELFF
TGTGCCAGCACCCAGGAGGGGATCGCGAACACCGGGGAGCTGTTTTTT
>TRBJ1-5|NA|TRBV7-6|once
CASSLGHHNQPQHF
TGTGCCAGCAGCTTAGGGCACCACAATCAGCCCCAGCATTTT
>TRBJ2-2|NA|TRBV7-3|NA
CASSPQGLSNTGELFF
TGTGCCAGCAGCCCGCAGGGGCTTTCGAACACCGGGGAGCTGTTTTTT
>TRBJ1-1|TRBD1|TRBV12-3/TRBV12-4|NA
CASIRTGNTEAFF
TGTGCCAGCATCCGGACAGGGAACACTGAAGCTTTCTTT
>TRBJ2-7|NA|TRBV7-8|NA
CASSLAGQGPTQQYF
TGTGCCAGCAGCTTAGCAGGCCAGGGACCTACCCAGCAGTACTTC
>TRBJ1-1|NA|TRBV9|NA
CASSLGGQQMNTEAFF
TGTGCCAGCAGCCTAGGGGGGCAACAGATGAACACTGAAGCTTTCTTT
>TRBJ1-6|NA|TRBV7-2|NA
CASSLADSVSPLHF
TGTGCCAGCAGCTTAGCGGACAGCGTGTCACCCCTCCACTTT
>TRBJ1-6|TRBD1|TRBV9|NA
CASSVSDRDDHRSYNSPLHF
TGTGCCAGCAGCGTATCAGACAGGGACGACCATCGGTCCTATAATTCACCCCTCCACTTT
>TRBJ1-2|TRBD1|TRBV5-1|NA
CASSDQDRGIYTF
TGCGCCAGCAGTGACCAGGACAGGGGAATCTACACCTTC
>TRBJ2-6|NA|TRBV28|NA
CASSLLPGTSGANVLTF
TGTGCCAGCAGTTTATTACCAGGCACCTCTGGGGCCAACGTCCTGACTTTC
>TRBJ2-3|TRBD2|TRBV18|NA
CASSQTGLAGTTDTQYF
TGTGCCAGCTCACAGACGGGACTAGCGGGGACTACAGATACGCAGTATTTT
>TRBJ2-7|NA|TRBV24-1|NA
CATSDTSGSLEQYF
TGTGCCACCAGTGATACCTCGGGTTCTCTCGAGCAGTACTTC
>TRBJ1-2|NA|TRBV19|NA
CASSPYTTANYGYTF
TGTGCCAGTAGTCCGTACACTACAGCCAACTATGGCTACACCTTC
>TRBJ2-5|NA|TRBV19|NA
CASSIRGRETQYF
TGTGCCAGTAGTATCAGGGGAAGAGAGACCCAGTACTTC
>TRBJ2-5|NA|TRBV29-1|NA
CSVESDRRTETQYF
TGCAGCGTTGAATCCGACAGGCGAACGGAGACCCAGTACTTC
>TRBJ2-7|NA|TRBV15|NA
CATSRDQGDWYEQYF
TGTGCCACCAGCAGAGATCAAGGGGATTGGTACGAGCAGTACTTC
>TRBJ1-5|TRBD1|TRBV6-5|NA
CASNSGTVINQPQHF
TGTGCCAGTAATTCTGGGACAGTCATCAATCAGCCCCAGCATTTT
>TRBJ2-7|TRBD1|TRBV7-2|NA
CASSLGPGTGIYEQYF
TGTGCCAGCAGCTTAGGCCCCGGGACAGGGATCTACGAGCAGTACTTC
>TRBJ1-2|NA|TRBV6-4|NA
CASSDSSGKNYGYTF
TGTGCCAGCAGTGACTCTAGCGGAAAGAACTATGGCTACACCTTC
>TRBJ2-2|NA|TRBV7-9|NA
CASSLVLTAPNTGELFF
TGTGCCAGCAGCTTAGTTTTGACGGCCCCGAACACCGGGGAGCTGTTTTTT
>TRBJ2-7|NA|TRBV5-1|NA
CASSFVGGMNAYEQYF
TGCGCCAGCAGCTTCGTCGGGGGTATGAACGCCTACGAGCAGTACTTC
>TRBJ2-3|NA|TRBV2|NA
CASMRGNTDTQYF
TGTGCCAGCATGCGCGGGAACACAGATACGCAGTATTTT
>TRBJ2-1|NA|TRBV6-2/TRBV6-3|once
CASSYLSSISGHNEQFF
TGTGCCAGCAGTTACTTATCGAGTATTAGCGGCCACAATGAGCAGTTCTTC
>TRBJ2-7|TRBD1|TRBV6-5|NA
CASSPTGAPYEQYF
TGTGCCAGCAGTCCTACAGGGGCGCCCTACGAGCAGTACTTC
>TRBJ1-3|NA|TRBV11-2|few
CASSPPNGGNTIYF
TGTGCCAGCAGCCCCCCAAACGGTGGAAACACCATATATTTT
>TRBJ1-4|NA|TRBV5-8|NA
CASTTTANEKLFF
TGTGCCAGCACCACGACAGCTAATGAAAAACTGTTTTTT
>TRBJ1-4|TRBD1|TRBV28|NA
CASSAGQPNEKLFF
TGTGCCAGCAGTGCGGGACAGCCTAATGAAAAACTGTTTTTT
>TRBJ2-7|TRBD1|TRBV28|NA
CASTLTGDSYEQYF
TGTGCCAGCACCCTGACAGGGGACTCCTACGAGCAGTACTTC
>TRBJ1-1|TRBD1|TRBV18|NA
CASSRTGVNTEAFF
TGTGCCAGCTCACGAACAGGGGTGAACACTGAAGCTTTCTTT
>TRBJ2-1|NA|TRBV12-5|NA
CASGLVGGNEQFF
TGTGCTAGTGGTTTGGTAGGAGGGAATGAGCAGTTCTTC
>TRBJ2-7|TRBD2|TRBV28|NA
CASTRGGGPYEQYF
TGTGCCAGCACCCGCGGCGGGGGGCCTTACGAGCAGTACTTC
>TRBJ1-2|NA|TRBV11-2|few
CASSSRDKANYGYTF
TGTGCCAGCAGCTCCCGGGACAAAGCTAACTATGGCTACACCTTC
>TRBJ2-1|NA|TRBV21-1|once
CASSIPGQGSCNEQFF
TGTGCCAGCAGCATCCCGGGACAGGGATCATGCAATGAGCAGTTCTTC
>TRBJ1-5|NA|TRBV5-1|NA
CASSSKGTKRSNQPQHF
TGCGCCAGCAGTTCAAAGGGAACAAAGCGGAGCAATCAGCCCCAGCATTTT
>TRBJ1-2|NA|TRBV2|NA
CASSELAKGYGYTF
TGTGCCAGCAGTGAACTAGCTAAGGGCTATGGCTACACCTTC
>TRBJ1-1|TRBD1|TRBV29-1|NA
CSVLDRAGRRGTEAFF
TGCAGCGTTTTAGACAGGGCCGGGAGACGAGGCACTGAAGCTTTCTTT
>TRBJ2-7|NA|TRBV6-2/TRBV6-3|NA
CASSYSSPPRGQVYEQYF
TGTGCCAGCAGTTACTCGTCCCCCCCCCGAGGGCAGGTCTACGAGCAGTACTTC
>TRBJ2-5|TRBD1|TRBV5-6|NA
CASSWGQGVNQETQYF
TGTGCCAGCAGCTGGGGACAGGGGGTAAACCAAGAGACCCAGTACTTC
>TRBJ2-5|TRBD1|TRBV28|NA
CASSPGTAQETQYF
TGTGCCAGCAGCCCCGGGACAGCCCAAGAGACCCAGTACTTC
>TRBJ1-6|TRBD1|TRBV3-1/TRBV3-2|NA
CASSPGGPNSPLHF
TGTGCCAGCAGCCCAGGGGGGCCCAATTCACCCCTCCACTTT
>TRBJ1-4|NA|TRBV19|NA
CASSMGEGTTNEKLFF
TGTGCCAGTAGTATGGGTGAAGGGACGACTAATGAAAAACTGTTTTTT
>TRBJ1-5|NA|TRBV12-3/TRBV12-4|once
CASSLGTNQPQHF
TGTGCCAGCAGTTTAGGGACAAATCAGCCCCAGCATTTT
>TRBJ2-5|TRBD2|TRBV7-9|NA
CASSLSQRGPQETQYF
TGTGCCAGCAGCTTATCCCAGCGGGGGCCCCAAGAGACCCAGTACTTC